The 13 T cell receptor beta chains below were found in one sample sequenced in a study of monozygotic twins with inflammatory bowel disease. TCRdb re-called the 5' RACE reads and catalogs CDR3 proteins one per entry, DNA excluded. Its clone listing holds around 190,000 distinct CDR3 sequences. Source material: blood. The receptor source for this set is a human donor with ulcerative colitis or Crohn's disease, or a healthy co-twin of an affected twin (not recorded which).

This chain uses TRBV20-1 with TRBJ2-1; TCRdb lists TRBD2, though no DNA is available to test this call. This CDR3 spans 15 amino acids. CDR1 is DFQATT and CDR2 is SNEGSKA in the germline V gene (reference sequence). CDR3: CSARTSGARYNEQFF.

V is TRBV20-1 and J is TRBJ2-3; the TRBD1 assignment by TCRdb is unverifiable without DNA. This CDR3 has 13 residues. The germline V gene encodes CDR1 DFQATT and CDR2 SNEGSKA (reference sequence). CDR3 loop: CSARVTATDTQYF.

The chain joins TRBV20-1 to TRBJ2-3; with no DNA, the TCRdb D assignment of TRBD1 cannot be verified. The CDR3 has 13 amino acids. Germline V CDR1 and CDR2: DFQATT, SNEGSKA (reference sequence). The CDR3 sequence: CSALAGAGDTQYF.

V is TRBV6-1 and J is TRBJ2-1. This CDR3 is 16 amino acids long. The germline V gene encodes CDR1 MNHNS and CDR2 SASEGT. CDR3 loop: CASSEGRPSSYNEQFF.

This chain's CDR3 is CASSGGISNSPLHF. V and J are TRBV28 and TRBJ1-6; TCRdb's D call, TRBD1, is unchecked because there is no DNA. Germline V gene sequence: CDR1 MDHEN, CDR2 SYDVKM. This CDR3 spans 14 amino acids.

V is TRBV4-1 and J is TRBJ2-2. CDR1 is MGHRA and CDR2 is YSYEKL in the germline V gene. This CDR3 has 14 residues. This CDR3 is CASSQVSFAGELFF.

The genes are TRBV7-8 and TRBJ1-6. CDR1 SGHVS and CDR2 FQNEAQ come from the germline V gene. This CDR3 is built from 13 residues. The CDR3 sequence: CASSFDHNSPLHF.

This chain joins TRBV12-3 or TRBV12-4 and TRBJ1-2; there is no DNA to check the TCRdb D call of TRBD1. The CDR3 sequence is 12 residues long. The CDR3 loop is CASSGTGFGYTF.

CDR3 amino acids: CAINSDGDNEKLFF. The V and J genes are TRBV10-3 and TRBJ1-4. Germline CDR1 reads ENHRY; CDR2 reads SYGVKD. This CDR3 has 14 amino acids.

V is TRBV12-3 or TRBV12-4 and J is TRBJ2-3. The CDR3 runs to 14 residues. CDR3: CASRRGSSTDTQYF.

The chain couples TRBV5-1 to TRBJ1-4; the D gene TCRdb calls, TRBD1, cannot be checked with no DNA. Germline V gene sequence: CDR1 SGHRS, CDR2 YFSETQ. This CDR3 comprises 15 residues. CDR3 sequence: CASSLDAGAREKLFF.

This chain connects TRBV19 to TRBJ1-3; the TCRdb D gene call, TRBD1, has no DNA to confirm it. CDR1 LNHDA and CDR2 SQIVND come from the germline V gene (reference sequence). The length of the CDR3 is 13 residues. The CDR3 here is CATSTGTLNTIYF.

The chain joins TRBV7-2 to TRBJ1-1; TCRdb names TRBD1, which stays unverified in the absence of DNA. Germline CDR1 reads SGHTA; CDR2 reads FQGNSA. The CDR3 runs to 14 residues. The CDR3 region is CASSNRGPVDEAFF.